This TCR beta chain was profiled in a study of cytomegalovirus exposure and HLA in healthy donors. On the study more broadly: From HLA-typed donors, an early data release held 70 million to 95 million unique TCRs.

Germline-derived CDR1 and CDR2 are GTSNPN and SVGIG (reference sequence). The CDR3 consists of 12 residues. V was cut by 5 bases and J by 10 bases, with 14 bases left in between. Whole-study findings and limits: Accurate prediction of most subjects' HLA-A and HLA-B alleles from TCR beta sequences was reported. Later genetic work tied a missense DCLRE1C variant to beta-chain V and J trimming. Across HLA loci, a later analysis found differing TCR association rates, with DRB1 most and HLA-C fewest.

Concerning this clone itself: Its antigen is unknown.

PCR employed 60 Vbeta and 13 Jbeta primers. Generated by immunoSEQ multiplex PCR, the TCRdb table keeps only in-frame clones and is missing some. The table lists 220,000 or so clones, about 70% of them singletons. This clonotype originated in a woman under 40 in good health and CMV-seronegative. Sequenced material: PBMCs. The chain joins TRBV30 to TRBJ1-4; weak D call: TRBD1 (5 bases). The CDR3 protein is CAWGEGQGKLFF. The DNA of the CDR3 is TGTGCCTGGGGGGAGGGGCAGGGAAAACTGTTTTTT.